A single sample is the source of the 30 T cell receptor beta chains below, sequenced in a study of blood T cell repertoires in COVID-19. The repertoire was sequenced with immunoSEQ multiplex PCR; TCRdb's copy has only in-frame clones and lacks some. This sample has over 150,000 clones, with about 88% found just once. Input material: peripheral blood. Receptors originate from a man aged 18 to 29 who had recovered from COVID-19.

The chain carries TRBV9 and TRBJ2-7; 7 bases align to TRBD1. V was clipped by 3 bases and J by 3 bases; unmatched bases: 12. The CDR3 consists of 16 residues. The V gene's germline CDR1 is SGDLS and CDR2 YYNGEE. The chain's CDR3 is CASSAEADRQGYEQYF. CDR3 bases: TGTGCCAGCAGCGCCGAGGCGGACAGGCAGGGCTACGAGCAGTACTTC.

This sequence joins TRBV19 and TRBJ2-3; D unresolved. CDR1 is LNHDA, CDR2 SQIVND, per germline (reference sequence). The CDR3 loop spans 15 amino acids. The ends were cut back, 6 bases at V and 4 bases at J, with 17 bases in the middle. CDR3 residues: CASRSAGSVADTQYF. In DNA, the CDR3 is TGTGCCAGTAGATCGGCAGGTTCCGTGGCAGATACGCAGTATTTT. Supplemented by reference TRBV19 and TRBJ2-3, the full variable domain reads DGGITQSPKYLFRKEGQNVTLSCEQNLNHDAMYWYRQDPGQGLRLIYYSQIVNDFQKGDIAEGYSVSREKKESFPLTVTSAQKNPTAFYLCASRSAGSVADTQYFGPGTRLTVL.

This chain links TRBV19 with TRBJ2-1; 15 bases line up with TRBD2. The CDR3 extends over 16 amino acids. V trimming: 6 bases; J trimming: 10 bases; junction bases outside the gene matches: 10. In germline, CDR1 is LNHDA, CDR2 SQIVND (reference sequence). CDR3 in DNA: TGTGCCAGTAGCCTTTCGGGACTAGCGGGAGGAGGCGAGCAGTTCTTC. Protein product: CASSLSGLAGGGEQFF.

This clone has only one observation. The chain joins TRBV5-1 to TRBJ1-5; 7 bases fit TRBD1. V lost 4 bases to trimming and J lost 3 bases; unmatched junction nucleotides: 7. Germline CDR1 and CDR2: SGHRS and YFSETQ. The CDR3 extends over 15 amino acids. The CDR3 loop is CASSPGTDYNQPQHF. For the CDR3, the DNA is TGCGCCAGCAGCCCGGGGACAGATTACAATCAGCCCCAGCATTTT.

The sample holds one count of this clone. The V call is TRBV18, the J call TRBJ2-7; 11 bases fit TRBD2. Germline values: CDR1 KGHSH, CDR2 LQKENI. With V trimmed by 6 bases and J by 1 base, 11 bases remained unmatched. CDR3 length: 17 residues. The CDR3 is CASSPSPGLAGSYEQYF. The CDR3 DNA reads TGTGCCAGCTCGCCCTCGCCCGGACTAGCGGGTTCCTACGAGCAGTACTTC.

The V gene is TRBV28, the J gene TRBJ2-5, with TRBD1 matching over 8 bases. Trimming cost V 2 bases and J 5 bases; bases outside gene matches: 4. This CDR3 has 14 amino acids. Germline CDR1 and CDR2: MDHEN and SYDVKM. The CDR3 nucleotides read TGTGCCAGCAGTTTAACAGGGGGAGGCGAGACCCAGTACTTC. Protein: CASSLTGGGETQYF.

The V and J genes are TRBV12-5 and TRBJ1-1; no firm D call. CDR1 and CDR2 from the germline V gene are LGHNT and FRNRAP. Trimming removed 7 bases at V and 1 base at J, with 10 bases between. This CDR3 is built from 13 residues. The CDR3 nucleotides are TGTGCTAGTGCCCCGTCGGGGAACACTGAAGCTTTCTTT. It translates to CASAPSGNTEAFF.

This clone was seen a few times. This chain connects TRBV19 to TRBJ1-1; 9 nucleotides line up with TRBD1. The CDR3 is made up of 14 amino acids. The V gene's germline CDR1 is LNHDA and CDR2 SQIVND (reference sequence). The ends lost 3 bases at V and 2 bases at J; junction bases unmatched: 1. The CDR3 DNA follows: TGTGCCAGTAGTATGGACAGGGGAAACACTGAAGCTTTCTTT. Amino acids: CASSMDRGNTEAFF.

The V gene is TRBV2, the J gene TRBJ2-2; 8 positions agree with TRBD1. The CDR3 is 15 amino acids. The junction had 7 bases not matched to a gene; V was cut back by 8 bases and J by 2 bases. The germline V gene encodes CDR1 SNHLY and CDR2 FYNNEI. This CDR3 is CASGRGQGNTGELFF. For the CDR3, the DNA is TGTGCCAGCGGACGTGGACAGGGAAACACCGGGGAGCTGTTTTTT.

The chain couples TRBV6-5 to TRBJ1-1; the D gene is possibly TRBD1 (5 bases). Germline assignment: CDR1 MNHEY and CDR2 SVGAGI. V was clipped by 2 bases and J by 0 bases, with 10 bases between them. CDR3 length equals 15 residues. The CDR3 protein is CASSYGDSMNTEAFF. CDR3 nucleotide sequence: TGTGCCAGCAGTTACGGTGACAGCATGAACACTGAAGCTTTCTTT.

In DNA, the CDR3 is TGTGCCGCGGAGAGAGGGGGAAACACTGAAGCTTTCTTT. Protein product: CAAERGGNTEAFF. This sequence joins TRBV10-3 and TRBJ1-1; a weak D match, TRBD1 (6 bases). Germline V lookup: CDR1 ENHRY, CDR2 SYGVKD. This CDR3 comprises 13 residues. V lost 11 bases and J lost 2, with 15 bases in between.

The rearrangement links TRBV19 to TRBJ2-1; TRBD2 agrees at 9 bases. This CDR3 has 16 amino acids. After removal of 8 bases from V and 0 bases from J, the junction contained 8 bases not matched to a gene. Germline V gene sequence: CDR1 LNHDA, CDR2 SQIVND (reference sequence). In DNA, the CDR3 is TGTGCCAGTGACTATGGCGGGAGGGGCTCCTACAATGAGCAGTTCTTC. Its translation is CASDYGGRGSYNEQFF.

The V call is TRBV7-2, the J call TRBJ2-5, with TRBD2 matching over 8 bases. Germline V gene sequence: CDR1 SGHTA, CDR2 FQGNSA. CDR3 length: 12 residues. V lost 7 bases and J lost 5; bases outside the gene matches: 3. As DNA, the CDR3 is TGTGCCAGCACGGGGGGGCTGGAGACCCAGTACTTC. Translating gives CASTGGLETQYF.

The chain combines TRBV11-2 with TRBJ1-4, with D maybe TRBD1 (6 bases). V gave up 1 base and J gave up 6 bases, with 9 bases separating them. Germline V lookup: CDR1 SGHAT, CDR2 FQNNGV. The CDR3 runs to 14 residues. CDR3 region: CASSLAQGYEKLFF. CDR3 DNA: TGTGCCAGCAGCTTAGCACAGGGATATGAAAAACTGTTTTTT.

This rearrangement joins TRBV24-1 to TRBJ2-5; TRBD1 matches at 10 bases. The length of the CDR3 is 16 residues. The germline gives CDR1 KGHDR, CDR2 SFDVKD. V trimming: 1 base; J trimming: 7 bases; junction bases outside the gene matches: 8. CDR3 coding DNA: TGTGCCACCAGTGATTTCTCGGGACAGGGGTCTGGGACCCAGTACTTC. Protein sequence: CATSDFSGQGSGTQYF.

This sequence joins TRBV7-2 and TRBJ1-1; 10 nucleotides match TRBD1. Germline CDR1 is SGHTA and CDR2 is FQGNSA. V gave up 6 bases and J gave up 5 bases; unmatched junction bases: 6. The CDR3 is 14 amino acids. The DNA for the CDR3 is TGTGCCAGCAGACCCCGGACAGGGGGAACTGAAGCTTTCTTT. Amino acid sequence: CASRPRTGGTEAFF.

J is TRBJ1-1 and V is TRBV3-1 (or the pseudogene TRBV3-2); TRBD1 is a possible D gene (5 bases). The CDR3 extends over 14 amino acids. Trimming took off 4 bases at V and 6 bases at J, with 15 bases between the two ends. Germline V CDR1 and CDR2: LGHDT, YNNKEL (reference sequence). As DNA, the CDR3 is TGTGCCAGCAGCCCCGGCGGGGCCCTGGCTGAAGCTTTCTTT. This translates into CASSPGGALAEAFF.

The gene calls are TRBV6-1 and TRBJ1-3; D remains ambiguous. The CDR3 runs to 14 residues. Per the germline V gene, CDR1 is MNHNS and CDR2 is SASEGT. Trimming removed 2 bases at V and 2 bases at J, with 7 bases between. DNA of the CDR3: TGTGCCAGCAGTGAATGGAGGGCTGGAAACACCATATATTTT. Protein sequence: CASSEWRAGNTIYF.

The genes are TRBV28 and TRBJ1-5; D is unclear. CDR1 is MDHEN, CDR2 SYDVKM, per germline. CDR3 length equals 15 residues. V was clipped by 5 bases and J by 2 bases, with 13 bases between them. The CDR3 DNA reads TGTGCCAGCAGTCCCTATGGGGAGGGCAATCAGCCCCAGCATTTT. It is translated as CASSPYGEGNQPQHF. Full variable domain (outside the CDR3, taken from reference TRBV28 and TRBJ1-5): DVKVTQSSRYLVKRTGEKVFLECVQDMDHENMFWYRQDPGLGLRLIYFSYDVKMKEKGDIPEGYSVSREKKERFSLILESASTNQTSMYLCASSPYGEGNQPQHFGDGTRLSIL.

The chain's CDR3 is CASSVIGSGEQYF. The CDR3 region has the DNA TGTGCCAGCAGCGTAATAGGTAGCGGGGAGCAGTACTTC. The genes are TRBV9 and TRBJ2-7; TRBD2 matches 7 bases. The germline gives CDR1 SGDLS, CDR2 YYNGEE. After removal of 1 base from V and 7 bases from J, the junction contained 5 bases not matched to a gene. The CDR3 length is 13 residues.

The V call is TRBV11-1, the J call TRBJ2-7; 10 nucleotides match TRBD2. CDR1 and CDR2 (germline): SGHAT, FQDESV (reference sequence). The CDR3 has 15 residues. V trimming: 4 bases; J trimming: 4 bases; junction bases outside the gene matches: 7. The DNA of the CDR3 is TGTGCCAGCAGCTCCTCCGGGACTAGCGCTTACGAGCAGTACTTC. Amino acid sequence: CASSSSGTSAYEQYF.

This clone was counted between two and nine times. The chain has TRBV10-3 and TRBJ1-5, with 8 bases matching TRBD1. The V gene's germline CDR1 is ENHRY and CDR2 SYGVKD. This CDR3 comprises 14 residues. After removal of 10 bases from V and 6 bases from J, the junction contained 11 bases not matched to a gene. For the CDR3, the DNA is TGTGCCAGCGCTAGCGACAGGGGATCTCAGCCCCAGCATTTT. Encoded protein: CASASDRGSQPQHF.

The CDR3 region has the DNA TGTGCCAGCAGTCTTACACATTCAGGACTGGAAGCTTTCTTT. Translation: CASSLTHSGLEAFF. The rearrangement uses TRBV6-5 and TRBJ1-1, with unresolved D. V was clipped by 5 bases and J by 8 bases, with 18 bases between them. Germline CDR1 reads MNHEY; CDR2 reads SVGAGI. The CDR3 runs 14 residues.

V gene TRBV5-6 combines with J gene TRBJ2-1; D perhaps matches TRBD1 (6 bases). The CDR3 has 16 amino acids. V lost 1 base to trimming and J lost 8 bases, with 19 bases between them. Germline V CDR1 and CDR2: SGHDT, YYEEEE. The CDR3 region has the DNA TGTGCCAGCAGCTTGAGATTCCAGGCTGGGGGCGATGAGCAGTTCTTC. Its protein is CASSLRFQAGGDEQFF.

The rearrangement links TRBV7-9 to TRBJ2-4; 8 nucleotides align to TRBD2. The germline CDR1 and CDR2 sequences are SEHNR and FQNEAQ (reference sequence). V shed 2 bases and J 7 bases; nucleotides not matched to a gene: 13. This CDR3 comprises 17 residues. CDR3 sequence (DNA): TGTGCCAGCAGCTTAAATGAAGCGGGAGATTCTCGGAACATTCAGTACTTC. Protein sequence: CASSLNEAGDSRNIQYF.

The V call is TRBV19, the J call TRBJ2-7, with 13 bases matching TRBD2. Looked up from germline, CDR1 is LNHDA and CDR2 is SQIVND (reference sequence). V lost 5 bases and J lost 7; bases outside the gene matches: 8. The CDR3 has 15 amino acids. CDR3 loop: CASSSGLAGDREQYF. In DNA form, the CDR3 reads TGTGCCAGTAGTTCTGGACTAGCGGGAGACAGGGAGCAGTACTTC.

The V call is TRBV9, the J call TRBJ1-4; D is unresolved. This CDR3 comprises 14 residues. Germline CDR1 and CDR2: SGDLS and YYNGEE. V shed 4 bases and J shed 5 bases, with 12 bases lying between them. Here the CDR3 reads CASSYDPRNEKLFF. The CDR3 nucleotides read TGTGCCAGCAGCTACGACCCTAGGAATGAAAAACTGTTTTTT.

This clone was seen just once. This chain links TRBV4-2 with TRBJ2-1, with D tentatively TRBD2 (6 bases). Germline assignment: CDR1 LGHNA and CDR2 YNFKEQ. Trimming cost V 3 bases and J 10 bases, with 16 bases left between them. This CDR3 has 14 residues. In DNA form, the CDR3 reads TGTGCCAGCAGCCAGCGGGACCTCGCTTCGGAGCAGTTCTTC. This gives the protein CASSQRDLASEQFF.

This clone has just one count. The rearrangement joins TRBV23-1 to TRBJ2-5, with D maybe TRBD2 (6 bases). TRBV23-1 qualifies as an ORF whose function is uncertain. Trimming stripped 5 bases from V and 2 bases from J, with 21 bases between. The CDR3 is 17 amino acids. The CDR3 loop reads CASSLEFGGVLQETQYF. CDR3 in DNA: TGCGCCAGCAGTTTAGAATTCGGGGGAGTCCTTCAAGAGACCCAGTACTTC.

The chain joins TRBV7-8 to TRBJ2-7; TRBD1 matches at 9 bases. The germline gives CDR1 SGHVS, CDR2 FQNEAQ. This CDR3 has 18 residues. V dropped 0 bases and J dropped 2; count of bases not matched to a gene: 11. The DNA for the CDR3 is TGTGCCAGCAGCTTAGCCCTACTCACCGGGACAGGGACCTACGAGCAGTACTTC. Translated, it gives CASSLALLTGTGTYEQYF.